Presented here are 4 T cell receptor beta chains from one specimen sequenced in a study of T cell repertoires in cytomegalovirus infection. TCRdb processed the reads anew with MiXCR; each CDR3 protein has one entry. The sample holds around 310,000 distinct CDR3 sequences, 15% to 20% seen once. The sample comprised PBMCs. The source of these receptors is a human donor in good health (CMV status not recorded). Some clones in this sample may be carry-over from other donors' samples.

The chain carries TRBV6-1 and TRBJ2-3; 11 bases are a match to TRBD2. CDR3 length equals 15 residues. V lost 6 bases, J lost 1 base, and 3 bases stayed unmatched. Germline V gives CDR1 MNHNS, CDR2 SASEGT. CDR3 region: CASRLAGDRTDTQYF. For the CDR3, the DNA is TGTGCCAGCAGACTAGCGGGGGACCGCACAGATACGCAGTATTTT.

The chain is built from TRBV7-9 and TRBJ2-1; D gene uncertain. The germline V gene encodes CDR1 SEHNR and CDR2 FQNEAQ (reference sequence). The CDR3 has 15 residues. The V end was cut by 2 bases, the J end by 4 bases, with 12 bases between. CDR3 in DNA: TGTGCCAGCAGCTTACGAGGCAGCCCGTACAATGAGCAGTTCTTC. This sequence encodes CASSLRGSPYNEQFF.

This clonotype appeared a few times. This chain links TRBV20-1 with TRBJ1-3; perhaps TRBD1 as D (6 bases). The CDR3 spans 13 residues. Germline V gene sequence: CDR1 DFQATT, CDR2 SNEGSKA (reference sequence). V dropped 6 bases and J dropped 0 bases, with 9 bases sitting between them. CDR3 nucleotide sequence: TGCAGTGCGCGGACAGCCTCTGGAAACACCATATATTTT. Translating gives CSARTASGNTIYF.

The CDR3 nucleotides read TGCGCCAGCAGCCTCGTCCGCGACAGCTCGAACACTGAAGCTTTCTTT. Translating it yields CASSLVRDSSNTEAFF. This chain connects TRBV4-1 to TRBJ1-1, with D possibly TRBD1 on 5 matching bases. The CDR3 length is 16 residues. Per the germline V gene, CDR1 is MGHRA and CDR2 is YSYEKL. Trimming stripped 4 bases from V and 1 base from J, with 16 bases between.